This T cell receptor (beta chain) was identified during a study of blood T cell repertoires in COVID-19. Germline values: CDR1 SGHTA, CDR2 FQGNSA. V dropped 6 bases and J dropped 1 base, with 6 bases sitting between them. This CDR3 is 12 amino acids long. Produced via immunoSEQ multiplex PCR; TCRdb's table is partial and in-frame only. The sample carries under 300,000 clones, 85% to 90% recorded once. In its sample, this clone was seen once. This receptor was taken from a man aged 18 to 29 who had recovered from COVID-19. The chain is built from TRBV7-2 and TRBJ1-1; no clear D. Sequencing used PBMCs or T cells enriched from blood (not recorded which). Here the CDR3 DNA reads TGTGCCAGCAGGGCGGGGAACACTGAAGCTTTCTTT. Its protein is CASRAGNTEAFF.